Following are 22 T cell receptor beta chains from one sample sequenced in a study of T cell repertoires in cytomegalovirus infection (dated by TCRdb to about 2019). No antigen has been assigned to these receptors. For sequencing, an Illumina HiSeq 1500 was employed. TCRdb's own reprocessing of the public reads used fastp at Q25 and MiXCR and kept productive beta chains. Entries that share a CDR3 protein sequence are merged under the most common genes and DNA. The sample contains under 70,000 distinct CDR3 sequences, about 30% of them found a single time. The ten largest clones add up to 70% of the sample. The sample taken for sequencing was PBMCs, sequenced either directly or after in vitro stimulation (not recorded which). The receptors here all came from a human donor in good health (CMV status not recorded). Some clones in this sample may be carry-over from other donors' samples.

This clonotype was seen repeatedly, ten times or more. This rearrangement joins TRBV7-8 to TRBJ2-6, with D unclear. The V gene's germline CDR1 is SGHVS and CDR2 FQNEAQ. CDR3 length: 16 amino acids. Trimming left V 5 bases short and J 1 base short, with 12 bases between. CDR3 bases: TGTGCCAGCAGCCCAGTCTCACTGTCTGGGGCCAACGTCCTGACTTTC. It translates to CASSPVSLSGANVLTF.

As concerns this clonotype: An end of the junction does not agree with germline; a read error may underlie this. This sequence joins TRBV5-6 and TRBJ2-3; 8 bases match TRBD2. The CDR3 is 13 amino acids. CDR1 and CDR2 (germline): SGHDT, YYEEEE. The CDR3 spells CASSWTSTDKQYF. In DNA, the CDR3 is TGTGCCAGCAGCTGGACTAGCACAGATAAGCAGTATTTT.

Ten or more counts support this clonotype. This rearrangement joins TRBV7-2 to TRBJ2-3; TRBD2 matches 12 bases. The ends lost 6 bases at V and 4 bases at J; junction bases unmatched: 5. Germline loops: CDR1 SGHTA, CDR2 FQGNSA. The CDR3 is 15 amino acids. CDR3 sequence reads: CASRQTSGSADTQYF. The DNA of the CDR3 is TGTGCCAGCAGACAGACTAGCGGGAGTGCAGATACGCAGTATTTT.

The chain couples TRBV30 to TRBJ2-7, with 12 positions matching TRBD1. The germline CDR1 and CDR2 sequences are GTSNPN and SVGIG (reference sequence). The CDR3 sequence is 19 residues long. Losses at the gene ends were 3 bases for V and 3 bases for J; bases not matched to a gene: 18. CDR3 sequence reads: CAWREWLGQGAARDYEQYF. DNA for the CDR3: TGTGCCTGGAGGGAGTGGCTGGGACAGGGGGCGGCTAGGGACTACGAGCAGTACTTC.

This clonotype was detected only a few times. CDR3 coding DNA: TGTGCCAGCAGCACTGGGACTAGCGGGAACTACGAGCAGTACTTC. This codes for CASSTGTSGNYEQYF. V usage is TRBV7-8 and J usage is TRBJ2-7, with 13 bases lining up with TRBD2. CDR3 length: 15 residues. Germline CDR1 SGHVS, CDR2 FQNEAQ. Trimming removed 5 bases from V and 3 bases from J; junction bases left unmatched: 4.

This chain joins TRBV19 and TRBJ1-1, with D possibly being TRBD1 (6 bases). V was pared by 3 bases and J by 8 bases, with 16 bases between. The germline gives CDR1 LNHDA, CDR2 SQIVND (reference sequence). The CDR3 spans 14 residues. In DNA form, the CDR3 reads TGTGCCAGTAGTATTGGACAGAGACACCCCGAAGCTTTCTTT. It translates to CASSIGQRHPEAFF.

The chain recombines TRBV11-2 with TRBJ2-7; a weak D match, TRBD1 (5 bases). CDR3 length: 12 amino acids. Germline V gene sequence: CDR1 SGHAT, CDR2 FQNNGV. Trimming cost V 1 base and J 10 bases, with 11 bases left between them. The CDR3, as DNA: TGTGCCAGCAGCTTAGGTGTTAGGGGCCAGTACTTC. Translating it yields CASSLGVRGQYF.

This clonotype was recorded at least ten times. The chain links TRBV28 to TRBJ1-5; 7 bases agree with TRBD1. V lost 5 bases to trimming and J lost 6 bases; unmatched junction nucleotides: 13. CDR1 is MDHEN, CDR2 SYDVKM, per germline. The CDR3 spans 16 residues. The CDR3 DNA reads as TGTGCCAGCAGTCCGACCCGACAGGGCTTCGGTCAGCCCCAGCATTTT. Protein sequence: CASSPTRQGFGQPQHF.

This chain joins TRBV27 and TRBJ2-5, with D unclear. CDR3 length: 15 residues. Trimming removed 4 bases from V and 2 bases from J, with 14 bases in between. Germline assignment: CDR1 MNHEY and CDR2 SMNVEV (reference sequence). This CDR3 reads CASSSSVQWQETQYF. The CDR3 coding sequence is TGTGCCAGCAGTTCCTCTGTCCAGTGGCAAGAGACCCAGTACTTC.

The rearrangement joins TRBV12-3 or TRBV12-4 to TRBJ2-2, with D uncertain. The V gene lost 8 bases and the J gene lost 3 bases, with 10 bases spanning the gap. CDR3 length: 13 amino acids. CDR3 bases: TGTGCCAGCTCTGCCACACACACCGGGGAGCTGTTTTTT. Translating it yields CASSATHTGELFF.

This clonotype has just a few counts. The V and J genes are TRBV27 and TRBJ2-4; D might be TRBD1 or TRBD2, each matching 5 bases. This CDR3 contains 16 residues. V lost 6 bases, J lost 0 bases, and 15 bases lay in between. CDR1 is MNHEY and CDR2 is SMNVEV in the germline V gene (reference sequence). CDR3 region: CASSNLQGVAKNIQYF. DNA of the CDR3: TGTGCCAGCAGCAACCTCCAGGGAGTAGCCAAAAACATTCAGTACTTC.

This clonotype appeared many times. The chain carries TRBV2 and TRBJ1-2, with TRBD1 identical over 8 bases. J gave up 7 bases and V 6 bases, and 4 bases lay outside the gene matches. The CDR3 runs to 12 residues. Germline CDR1 is SNHLY and CDR2 is FYNNEI. The CDR3 coding sequence is TGTGCCAGCAGCGAGGACAGGGTTGGCTACACCTTC. It yields the protein CASSEDRVGYTF.

This clonotype has just a few counts. The chain has TRBV7-2 and TRBJ1-5, with D maybe TRBD1 (6 bases). Germline V gives CDR1 SGHTA, CDR2 FQGNSA. This CDR3 contains 16 residues. The ends were cut back, 4 bases at V and 6 bases at J, with 19 bases in the middle. The CDR3 bases are TGTGCCAGCAGCTGGGGGGTTGCGGGGGCAGGTCAGCCCCAGCATTTT. Its protein is CASSWGVAGAGQPQHF.

This clonotype was seen many times. This chain connects TRBV7-2 to TRBJ2-1; 10 bases are a match to TRBD2. The CDR3 consists of 15 residues. CDR1 is SGHTA, CDR2 FQGNSA, per germline. Trimming removed 5 bases from V and 3 bases from J; junction bases left unmatched: 4. The chain's CDR3 is CASSRERGGYNEQFF. The CDR3 coding sequence is TGTGCCAGCAGCCGAGAGCGGGGGGGCTACAATGAGCAGTTCTTC.

V usage is TRBV20-1 and J usage is TRBJ1-5, with D possibly being TRBD1 (6 bases). Trimming took off 3 bases at V and 0 bases at J, with 15 bases between the two ends. Germline values: CDR1 DFQATT, CDR2 SNEGSKA (reference sequence). The CDR3 covers 16 residues. This CDR3 reads CSARSTGAYSNQPQHF. CDR3 DNA sequence: TGCAGTGCTAGGTCGACGGGGGCCTATAGCAATCAGCCCCAGCATTTT.

The chain couples TRBV20-1 to TRBJ2-6; D ambiguous. V lost 1 base and J 0 bases, leaving 10 bases between the germline ends. From germline, CDR1 is DFQATT and CDR2 SNEGSKA (reference sequence). This CDR3 has 16 residues. The DNA of the CDR3 is TGCAGTGCTAGAGGAGGCGGTAGCTCTGGGGCCAACGTCCTGACTTTC. Translating gives CSARGGGSSGANVLTF.

Points on this clonotype: A clone one base away is much larger, so this may be a read error. The chain is built from TRBV7-2 and TRBJ2-3; the D gene is possibly TRBD2 (6 bases). The CDR3 extends over 14 amino acids. CDR1 is SGHTA, CDR2 FQGNSA, per germline. V lost 5 bases and J 8 bases, leaving 17 bases between the germline ends. The CDR3 coding sequence is TGTGCCAGCAGCCCCCCCAGGCGGGGCGGTACGCAGTATTTT. It translates to CASSPPRRGGTQYF. The full variable domain, with the rest looked up from reference TRBV7-2 and TRBJ2-3, is GAGVSQSPSNKVTEKGKDVELRCDPISGHTALYWYRQSLGQGLEFLIYFQGNSAPDKSGLPSDRFSAERTGGSVSTLTIQRTQQEDSAVYLCASSPPRRGGTQYFGPGTRLTVL.

The chain combines TRBV11-2 with TRBJ2-2, with 9 nucleotides matching TRBD2. CDR3 length: 15 residues. The ends lost 7 bases at V and 2 bases at J; junction bases unmatched: 5. Germline V gene sequence: CDR1 SGHAT, CDR2 FQNNGV. Here the CDR3 reads CASKSGLANTGELFF. The CDR3 bases are TGTGCCAGCAAATCGGGACTAGCAAACACCGGGGAGCTGTTTTTT. Together with reference TRBV11-2 and TRBJ2-2, the CDR3 gives the full variable domain: EAGVAQSPRYKIIEKRQSVAFWCNPISGHATLYWYQQILGQGPKLLIQFQNNGVVDDSQLPKDRFSAERLKGVDSTLKIQPAKLEDSAVYLCASKSGLANTGELFFGEGSRLTVL.

V usage is TRBV19 and J usage is TRBJ2-1; D is ambiguous. V was shortened by 6 bases and J by 8 bases, with 20 bases between the two germline ends. Germline V gene data show CDR1 as LNHDA and CDR2 as SQIVND (reference sequence). CDR3 length equals 15 residues. The CDR3 is CASSINLVSFHEQFF. DNA of the CDR3: TGTGCCAGTAGCATTAACTTAGTGAGCTTCCATGAGCAGTTCTTC.

V and J are TRBV14 and TRBJ1-1; D may be TRBD1 (5 bases). CDR3 length equals 16 residues. V was clipped by 3 bases and J by 0 bases, with 14 bases between them. Germline CDR1 is SGHDN and CDR2 is FVKESK. In DNA form, the CDR3 reads TGTGCCAGCAGCCACATAGGCAGGGATTTGAACACTGAAGCTTTCTTT. It encodes CASSHIGRDLNTEAFF.

Only a few counts were recorded for this clonotype. The chain combines TRBV28 with TRBJ1-2; D ambiguous. The V and J ends lost 4 bases and 0 bases respectively, with 12 bases between them. This CDR3 has 15 amino acids. Germline CDR1 is MDHEN and CDR2 is SYDVKM. The CDR3 DNA sequence: TGTGCCAGCAGTTCCTCCGGAGTAGCTAACTATGGCTACACCTTC. This gives the protein CASSSSGVANYGYTF.

The CDR3 here is CATYQGMTDTQYF. In DNA, the CDR3 is TGTGCCACCTACCAGGGGATGACAGATACGCAGTATTTT. This chain connects TRBV19 to TRBJ2-3; D is perhaps TRBD1 (6 bases). Germline CDR1 is LNHDA and CDR2 is SQIVND (reference sequence). The CDR3 totals 13 residues. Trimming stripped 10 bases from V and 3 bases from J, with 14 bases between.